Sequencing of this TCR beta chain was carried out in a study of Ad26.COV2.S vaccination and SARS-CoV-2 variants. Study as a whole: The authors gave Ad26.COV2.S intramuscularly, either once or twice 56 days apart. Study-wide findings and caveats: Total T cell responses were possibly underestimated by TCR breadth and depth analyses. Marked by substantial breadth, spike-specific CD8+ and CD4+ T cell responses were reportedly seen after vaccination.

The treatment is: about 20 received Ad26.COV2.S at low or high dose, single or two shots; roughly five received placebo; per-sample allocation not given. Samples analyzed were those drawn on day 63 after the first vaccine or placebo injection. The protocol was immunoSEQ multiplex PCR, while the TCRdb copy is restricted to in-frame clones and leaves out a portion. The table includes approximately 410,000 clones, roughly 90% detected once. Details on this clone: The antigen remains unidentified.

Trimming shortened V by 3 bases and J by 0 bases, and 12 bases separated the two germline ends. The CDR3 has 15 residues. Germline V gene data show CDR1 as SGHRS and CDR2 as YFSETQ. This specimen consisted of peripheral blood, obtained in a trial of Ad26.COV2.S vaccine versus placebo. This clonotype was sampled from a person aged 18-60 years who received the Ad26.COV2.S COVID-19 vaccine or a placebo. The V call is TRBV5-1, the J call TRBJ1-2; tentatively, D is TRBD1 (6 bases). This chain's CDR3 is CASSSGRGTNYGYTF. DNA of the CDR3: TGCGCCAGCAGCTCCGGGAGGGGGACTAACTATGGCTACACCTTC.